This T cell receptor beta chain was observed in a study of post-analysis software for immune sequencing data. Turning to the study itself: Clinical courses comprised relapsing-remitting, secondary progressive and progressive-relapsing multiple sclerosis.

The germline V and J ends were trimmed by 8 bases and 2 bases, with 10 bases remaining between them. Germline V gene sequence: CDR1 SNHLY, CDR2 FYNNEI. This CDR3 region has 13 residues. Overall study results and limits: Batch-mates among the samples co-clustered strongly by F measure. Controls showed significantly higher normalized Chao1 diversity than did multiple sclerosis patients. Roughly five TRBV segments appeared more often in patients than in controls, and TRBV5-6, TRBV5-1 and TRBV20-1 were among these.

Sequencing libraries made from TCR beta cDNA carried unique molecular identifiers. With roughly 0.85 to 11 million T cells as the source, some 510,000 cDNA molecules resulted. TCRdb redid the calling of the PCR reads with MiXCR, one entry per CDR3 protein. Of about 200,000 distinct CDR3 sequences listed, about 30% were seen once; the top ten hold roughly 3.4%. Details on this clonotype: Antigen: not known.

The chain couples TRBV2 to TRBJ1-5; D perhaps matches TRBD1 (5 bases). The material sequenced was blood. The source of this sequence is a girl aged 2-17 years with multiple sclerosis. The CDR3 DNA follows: TGTGCCAGCCGCTGGGGGGGCAATCAGCCCCAGCATTTT. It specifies CASRWGGNQPQHF.